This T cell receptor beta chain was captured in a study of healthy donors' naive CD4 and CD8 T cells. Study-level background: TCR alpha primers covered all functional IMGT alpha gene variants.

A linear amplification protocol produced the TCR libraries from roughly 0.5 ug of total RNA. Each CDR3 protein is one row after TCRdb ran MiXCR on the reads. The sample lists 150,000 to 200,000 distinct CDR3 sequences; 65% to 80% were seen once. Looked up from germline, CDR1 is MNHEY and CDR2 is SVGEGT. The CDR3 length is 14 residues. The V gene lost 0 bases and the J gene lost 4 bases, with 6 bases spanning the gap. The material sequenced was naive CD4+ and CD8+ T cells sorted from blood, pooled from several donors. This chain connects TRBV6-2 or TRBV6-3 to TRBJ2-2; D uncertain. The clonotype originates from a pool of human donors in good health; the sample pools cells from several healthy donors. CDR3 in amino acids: CASSYSHSTGELFF. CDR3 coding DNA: TGTGCCAGCAGTTACTCGCATTCCACCGGGGAGCTGTTTTTT.